Presented here are 15 T cell receptor beta chains from one specimen sequenced in a study of blood T cell repertoires in COVID-19. Profiled with immunoSEQ multiplex PCR; TCRdb holds only in-frame clones, not every one. Found here are almost 55,000 clones, around 86% of them singletons; the top ten hold 7.8%. Source material: peripheral blood. The receptor source for this set is a man over 45 with active COVID-19.

The chain uses TRBV25-1 and TRBJ1-1; D possibly corresponds to TRBD1 (6 bases). This CDR3 contains 13 residues. With 3 bases removed from V and 6 bases from J, the gap between germline ends came to 11 bases. Germline-derived CDR1 and CDR2 are MGHDK and SYGVNS. In nucleotides, the CDR3 is TGTGCCAGCAGTGATCAGGGGAGGGCTGAAGCTTTCTTT. Protein product: CASSDQGRAEAFF.

The chain links TRBV6-2 or TRBV6-3 to TRBJ2-7, with 8 bases fitting TRBD1. Trimming removed 0 bases from V and 4 bases from J; junction bases left unmatched: 8. There are 16 residues in the CDR3. Per germline, CDR1 MNHEY and CDR2 SVGEGT. CDR3: CASSYSRTGLQYEQYF. CDR3 DNA sequence: TGTGCCAGCAGTTACTCGAGGACAGGGCTACAATACGAGCAGTACTTC.

J is TRBJ1-2 and V is TRBV7-2; weak D call: TRBD1 (6 bases). CDR1 and CDR2 (germline): SGHTA, FQGNSA. This CDR3 has 15 amino acids. V lost 5 bases, J lost 5 bases, and 18 bases lay in between. CDR3 region: CASSLGNTGWYGYTF. In DNA, the CDR3 is TGTGCCAGCAGCCTGGGAAACACAGGGTGGTATGGCTACACCTTC.

The gene calls are TRBV7-8 and TRBJ1-2, with D possibly matching TRBD1 (5 bases). The CDR3 covers 12 residues. Between the trimmed V and J ends, which lost 5 bases and 5 bases, there was a span of 9 bases. Germline CDR1 reads SGHVS; CDR2 reads FQNEAQ. CDR3 sequence: CASSQGLYGYTF. The CDR3 nucleotides read TGTGCCAGCAGCCAGGGACTTTATGGCTACACCTTC.

A note on this clone: The junction does not match germline at one end; this may be a read error. This chain connects TRBV7-8 to TRBJ2-3; 9 bases agree with TRBD1. The CDR3 is made up of 18 amino acids. Germline V gene data show CDR1 as SGHVS and CDR2 as FQNEAQ. Here the CDR3 DNA reads TGTGCCAGCAGCTTAGCGTGGGACAGGGAAGAGGTAACAGATACGCAATATTTT. Translating it yields CASSLAWDREEVTDTQYF.

This clone was detected a few times. The chain is built from TRBV5-1 and TRBJ1-2; possible D gene TRBD1, 6 bases. This CDR3 has 17 residues. The germline V gene has CDR1 SGHRS and CDR2 YFSETQ. The V gene lost 0 bases and the J gene lost 1 base, with 16 bases spanning the gap. The CDR3 sequence: CASSLAGAYSVNYGYTF. The DNA for the CDR3 is TGCGCCAGCAGCTTGGCAGGGGCGTATAGCGTTAACTATGGCTACACCTTC. Based on the CDR3 plus reference TRBV5-1 and TRBJ1-2, the full variable domain is KAGVTQTPRYLIKTRGQQVTLSCSPISGHRSVSWYQQTPGQGLQFLFEYFSETQRNKGNFPGRFSGRQFSNSRSEMNVSTLELGDSALYLCASSLAGAYSVNYGYTFGSGTRLTVV.

This rearrangement joins TRBV6-5 to TRBJ2-5, with a possible D match to TRBD2 (7 bases). Germline-derived CDR1 and CDR2 are MNHEY and SVGAGI. V lost 7 bases to trimming and J lost 2 bases, with 14 bases between them. The CDR3 covers 14 residues. The CDR3 coding sequence is TGTGCCAGCACCCTCGGGGGGCAGCAAGAGACCCAGTACTTC. Amino acid sequence: CASTLGGQQETQYF.

This rearrangement joins TRBV12-3 or TRBV12-4 to TRBJ2-7, with TRBD1 matching 9 bases. The CDR3 sequence is 13 residues long. The J segment lost 6 bases and the V segment lost 3 bases, leaving 3 bases of the junction unmatched. CDR3 amino acids: CASSFPDRGEQYF. CDR3 bases: TGTGCCAGCAGTTTCCCGGACAGGGGCGAGCAGTACTTC.

The rearrangement joins TRBV30 to TRBJ1-5; TRBD1 matches 10 bases. J gave up 2 bases and V 1 base, and 11 bases lay outside the gene matches. This CDR3 has 18 amino acids. The germline gives CDR1 GTSNPN, CDR2 SVGIG (reference sequence). This CDR3 is CAWSAPGQGIFGNQPQHF. The CDR3, as DNA: TGTGCCTGGAGTGCCCCGGGACAGGGGATCTTTGGCAATCAGCCCCAGCATTTT.

This chain's CDR3 is CATSDGTGRRETQYF. Here the CDR3 DNA reads TGTGCCACCAGTGATGGGACAGGCAGACGAGAGACCCAGTACTTC. The J gene is TRBJ2-5, the V gene TRBV24-1; TRBD1 matches at 8 bases. Germline trimming cut 3 bases from V and 4 bases from J; bases unmatched to any gene: 6. Per germline, CDR1 KGHDR and CDR2 SFDVKD. The CDR3 totals 15 residues.

V and J are TRBV18 and TRBJ1-5; D uncertain. The CDR3 is 16 amino acids. V was cut by 3 bases and J by 1 base, with 13 bases left in between. Germline CDR1 is KGHSH and CDR2 is LQKENI. For the CDR3, the DNA is TGTGCCAGCTCACCTACGCAGGTAATAAGCAATCAGCCCCAGCATTTT. Its translation: CASSPTQVISNQPQHF.

The V call is TRBV6-5, the J call TRBJ1-6; 10 nucleotides match TRBD1. Germline V CDR1 and CDR2: MNHEY, SVGAGI. There are 16 residues in the CDR3. With V trimmed by 4 bases and J by 6 bases, 6 bases remained unmatched. The CDR3 spells CASSSPGQGSNSPLHF. In DNA form, the CDR3 reads TGTGCCAGCAGTTCCCCGGGACAGGGGTCTAATTCACCCCTCCACTTT.

This clone has a single count. The sample holds other DNA sequences that translate to the same CDR3. This chain uses TRBV6-6 with TRBJ1-2; D is undetermined. This CDR3 has 12 amino acids. In germline, CDR1 is MNHNY, CDR2 SVGAGI (reference sequence). The V end lost 3 bases, the J end lost 4 bases, and 6 bases lay between the germline ends. CDR3 nucleotide sequence: TGTGCCAGCAGTTATTCTTCCTATGGCTACACCTTC. Protein: CASSYSSYGYTF.

Here the CDR3 DNA reads TGTGCCGGGTCGGAGGGGGCTTACGGCGAGCAGTACTTC. Protein product: CAGSEGAYGEQYF. The gene calls are TRBV9 and TRBJ2-7; maybe TRBD1 (7 bases). Germline lookup yields CDR1 SGDLS and CDR2 YYNGEE. This CDR3 region has 13 residues. The V gene lost 10 bases and the J gene lost 6 bases, with 20 bases spanning the gap.

V and J are TRBV5-1 and TRBJ2-2; the match to TRBD1 covers 7 bases. The germline CDR1 and CDR2 sequences are SGHRS and YFSETQ. The CDR3 totals 14 residues. Germline trimming cut 0 bases from V and 6 bases from J; bases unmatched to any gene: 2. The CDR3 bases are TGCGCCAGCAGCTTGGCCACAGGGGCCGGGGAGCTGTTTTTT. It codes for CASSLATGAGELFF.